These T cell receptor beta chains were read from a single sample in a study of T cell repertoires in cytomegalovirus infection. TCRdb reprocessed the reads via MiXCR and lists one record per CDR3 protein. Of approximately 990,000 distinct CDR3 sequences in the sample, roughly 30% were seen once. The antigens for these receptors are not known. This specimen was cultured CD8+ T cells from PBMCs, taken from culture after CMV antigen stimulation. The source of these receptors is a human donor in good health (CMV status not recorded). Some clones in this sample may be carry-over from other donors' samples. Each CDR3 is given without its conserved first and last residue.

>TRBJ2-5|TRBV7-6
ASKKNGYQEIQY
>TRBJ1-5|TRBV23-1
ASGQGRQPQH
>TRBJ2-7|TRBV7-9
ASSWTGGIEQY
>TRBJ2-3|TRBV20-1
SARERASGGLTDTQY
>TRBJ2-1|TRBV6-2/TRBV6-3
ASSEQRDEQF
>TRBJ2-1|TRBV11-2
ASSPETGINEQF
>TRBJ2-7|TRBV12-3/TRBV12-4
ASTGTESSYEQY
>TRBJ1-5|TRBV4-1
ASSHAIQGAGQPQH
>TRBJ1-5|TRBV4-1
ASSPLGDQPQH
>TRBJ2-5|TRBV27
ASSLWGSQETQY
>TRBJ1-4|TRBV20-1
SARGTGQGARWNEKLF
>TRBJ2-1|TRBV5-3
ARSPGTSGGPQDNEQF
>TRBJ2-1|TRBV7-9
ASSLGTSGGMNEQF
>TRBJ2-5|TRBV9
ASSVARAPETQY
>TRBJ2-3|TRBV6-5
ASSYTGDTQY
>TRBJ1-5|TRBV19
ASSIDEDRGGNQPQH